This TCR beta chain was sequenced for a study of blood T cell repertoires in COVID-19. Study-level information: Samples taken during acute and convalescent COVID-19 were collected in the United States, Italy and Spain.

This clone was detected once. The CDR3 covers 15 residues. V was trimmed by 4 bases and J by 1 base, leaving 9 bases between them. The germline gives CDR1 SGDLS, CDR2 YYNGEE. Sequencing used immunoSEQ multiplex PCR; TCRdb keeps in-frame clones, though not all of them. Of more than 300,000 clones in the sample, around nine tenths were seen once. Seattle's cohort entered during active infection and was followed longitudinally. The material sequenced was peripheral blood. The TCR was taken from a woman in her 70s with COVID-19, enrolled during active disease. V gene TRBV9 combines with J gene TRBJ2-6; possibly TRBD1 for D (5 bases). This chain's CDR3 is CASSPPGSGANVLTF. CDR3 sequence (DNA): TGTGCCAGCAGCCCCCCAGGGTCTGGGGCCAACGTCCTGACTTTC. The entire variable domain, with the rest obtained from reference TRBV9 and TRBJ2-6, is as follows: DSGVTQTPKHLITATGQRVTLRCSPRSGDLSVYWYQQSLDQGLQFLIQYYNGEERAKGNILERFSAQQFPDLHSELNLSSLELGDSALYFCASSPPGSGANVLTFGAGSRLTVL.